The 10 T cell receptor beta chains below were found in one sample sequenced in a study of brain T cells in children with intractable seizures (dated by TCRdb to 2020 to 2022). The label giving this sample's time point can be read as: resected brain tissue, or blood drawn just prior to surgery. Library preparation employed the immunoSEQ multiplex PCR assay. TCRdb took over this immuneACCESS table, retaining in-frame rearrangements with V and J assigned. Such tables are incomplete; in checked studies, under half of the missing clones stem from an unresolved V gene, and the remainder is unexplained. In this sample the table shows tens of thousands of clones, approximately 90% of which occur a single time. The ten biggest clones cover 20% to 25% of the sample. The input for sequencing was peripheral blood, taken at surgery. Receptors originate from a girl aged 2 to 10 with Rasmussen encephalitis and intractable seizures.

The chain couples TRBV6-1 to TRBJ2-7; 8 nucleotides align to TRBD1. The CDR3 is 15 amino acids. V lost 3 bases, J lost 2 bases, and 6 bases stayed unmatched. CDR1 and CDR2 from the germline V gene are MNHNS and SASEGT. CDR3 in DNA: TGTGCCAGCAGTGAGTACAGGGGGAGGCCCTACGAGCAGTACTTC. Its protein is CASSEYRGRPYEQYF.

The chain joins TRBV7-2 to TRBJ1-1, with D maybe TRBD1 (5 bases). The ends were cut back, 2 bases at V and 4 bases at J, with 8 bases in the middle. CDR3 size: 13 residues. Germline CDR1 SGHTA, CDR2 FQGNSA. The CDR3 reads CASSLWGGTEAFF. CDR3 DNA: TGTGCCAGCAGCTTATGGGGGGGCACTGAAGCTTTCTTT.

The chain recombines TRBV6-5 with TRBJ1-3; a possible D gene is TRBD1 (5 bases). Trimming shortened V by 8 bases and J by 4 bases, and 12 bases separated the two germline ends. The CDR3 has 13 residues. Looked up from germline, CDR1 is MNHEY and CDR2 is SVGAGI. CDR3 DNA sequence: TGTGCCAGCCAGACGGGGGAGGGAAACACCATATATTTT. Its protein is CASQTGEGNTIYF.

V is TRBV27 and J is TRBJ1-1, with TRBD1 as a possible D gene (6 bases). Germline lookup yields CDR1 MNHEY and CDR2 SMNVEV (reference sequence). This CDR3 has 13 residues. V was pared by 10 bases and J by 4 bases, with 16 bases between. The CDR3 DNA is TGTGCCACCCGGGACACCGTGGTCACTGAAGCTTTCTTT. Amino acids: CATRDTVVTEAFF.

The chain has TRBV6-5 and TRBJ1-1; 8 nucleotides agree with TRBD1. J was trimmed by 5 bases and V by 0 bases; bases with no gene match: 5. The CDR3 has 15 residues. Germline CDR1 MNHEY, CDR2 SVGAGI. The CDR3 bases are TGTGCCAGCAGTTACTCGAGGACAGGGCGGACTGAAGCTTTCTTT. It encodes CASSYSRTGRTEAFF.

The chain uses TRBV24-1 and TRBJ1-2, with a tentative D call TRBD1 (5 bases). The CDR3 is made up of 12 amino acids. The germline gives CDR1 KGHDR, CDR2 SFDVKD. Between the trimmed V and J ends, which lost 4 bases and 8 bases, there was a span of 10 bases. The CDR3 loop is CATSDLGGGYTF. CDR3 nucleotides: TGTGCCACCAGTGACTTGGGGGGAGGCTACACCTTC.

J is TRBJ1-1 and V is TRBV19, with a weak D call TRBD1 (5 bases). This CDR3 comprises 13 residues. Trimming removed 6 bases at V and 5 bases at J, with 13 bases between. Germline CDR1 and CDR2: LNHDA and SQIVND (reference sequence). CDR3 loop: CASSPRGRTEAFF. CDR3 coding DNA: TGTGCCAGTAGCCCAAGGGGAAGGACTGAAGCTTTCTTT.

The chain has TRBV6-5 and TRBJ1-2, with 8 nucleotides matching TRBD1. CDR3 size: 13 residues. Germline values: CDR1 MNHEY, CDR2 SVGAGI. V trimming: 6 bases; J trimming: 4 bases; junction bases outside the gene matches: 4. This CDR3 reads CASRPGQGYGYTF. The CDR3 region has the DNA TGTGCCAGCAGACCTGGACAGGGCTATGGCTACACCTTC.

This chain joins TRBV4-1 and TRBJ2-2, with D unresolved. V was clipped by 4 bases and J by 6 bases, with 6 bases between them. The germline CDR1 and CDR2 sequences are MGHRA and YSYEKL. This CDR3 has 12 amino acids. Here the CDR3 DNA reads TGCGCCAGCAGCCGGGTGTCCGGGGAGCTGTTTTTT. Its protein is CASSRVSGELFF.

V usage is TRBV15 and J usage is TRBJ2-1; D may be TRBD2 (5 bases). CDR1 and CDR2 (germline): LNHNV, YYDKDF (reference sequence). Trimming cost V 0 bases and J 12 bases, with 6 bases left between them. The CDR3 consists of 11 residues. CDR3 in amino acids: CATSRDRGQFF. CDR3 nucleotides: TGTGCCACCAGCAGAGATCGGGGGCAGTTCTTC. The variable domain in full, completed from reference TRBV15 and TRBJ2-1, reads DAMVIQNPRYQVTQFGKPVTLSCSQTLNHNVMYWYQQKSSQAPKLLFHYYDKDFNNEADTPDNFQSRRPNTSFCFLDIRSPGLGDTAMYLCATSRDRGQFFGPGTRLTVL.